The 21 T cell receptor beta chains below all came from one sample that was sequenced in a study of T cell responses to AZD1222 COVID-19 vaccine. The protocol was immunoSEQ multiplex PCR, while the TCRdb copy is restricted to in-frame clones and leaves out a portion. Among about 150,000 clones listed, approximately 94% were seen once. The sequencing here drew on peripheral blood, taken on day 0 of AZD1222 vaccination. Every receptor here comes from an adult in good health.

The chain couples TRBV5-1 to TRBJ2-3; 7 positions agree with TRBD2. CDR1 and CDR2 from the germline V gene are SGHRS and YFSETQ. J gave up 6 bases and V 7 bases, and 5 bases lay outside the gene matches. This CDR3 comprises 12 residues. CDR3 loop: CASRGVGDTQYF. CDR3 nucleotides: TGCGCCAGCCGGGGGGTCGGCGATACGCAGTATTTT.

This rearrangement joins TRBV18 to TRBJ1-5; 9 nucleotides match TRBD1. This CDR3 is 16 amino acids long. The V and J ends lost 6 bases and 4 bases, in that order; junction bases with no gene match: 10. Germline loops: CDR1 KGHSH, CDR2 LQKENI. CDR3 loop: CASSRGGQGVNQPQHF. CDR3 nucleotide sequence: TGTGCCAGCTCCCGGGGGGGACAGGGCGTTAATCAGCCCCAGCATTTT.

The chain carries TRBV7-3 and TRBJ2-1; a weak D match, TRBD2 (6 bases). CDR1 and CDR2 (germline): SGHTA, FQGTGA. V dropped 5 bases and J dropped 7 bases, with 15 bases sitting between them. The CDR3 totals 14 residues. The CDR3 sequence is CASSESGTQNEQFF. CDR3 in DNA: TGTGCCAGCAGCGAATCCGGGACTCAAAATGAGCAGTTCTTC.

The V call is TRBV11-2, the J call TRBJ2-5; possible D gene TRBD2, 6 bases. The CDR3 length is 16 residues. Germline CDR1 and CDR2: SGHAT and FQNNGV. Between the trimmed V and J ends, which lost 1 base and 5 bases, there was a span of 17 bases. CDR3 sequence reads: CASSLVGGATRETQYF. CDR3 bases: TGTGCCAGCAGCTTAGTTGGCGGGGCGACTCGGGAGACCCAGTACTTC. Filled out from reference TRBV11-2 and TRBJ2-5, the complete variable domain reads EAGVAQSPRYKIIEKRQSVAFWCNPISGHATLYWYQQILGQGPKLLIQFQNNGVVDDSQLPKDRFSAERLKGVDSTLKIQPAKLEDSAVYLCASSLVGGATRETQYFGPGTRLLVL.

The chain links TRBV4-3 to TRBJ1-2, with 12 bases matching TRBD1. This CDR3 is built from 15 residues. CDR1 LGHNA and CDR2 YSLEER come from the germline V gene. The V segment lost 3 bases and the J segment 5 bases; nucleotides outside the gene matches: 4. CDR3 residues: CASSQGTGGEYGYTF. CDR3 nucleotides: TGCGCCAGCAGCCAGGGGACAGGGGGCGAGTATGGCTACACCTTC.

The V and J genes are TRBV3-1 (or the pseudogene TRBV3-2) and TRBJ1-2; no clear D gene. CDR3 length equals 15 residues. V lost 0 bases to trimming and J lost 7 bases, with 15 bases between them. Germline values: CDR1 LGHDT, CDR2 YNNKEL (reference sequence). This CDR3 reads CASSQDFSGVAGYTF. The CDR3, as DNA: TGTGCCAGCAGCCAAGATTTCAGTGGGGTGGCTGGCTACACCTTC.

The rearrangement uses TRBV19 and TRBJ1-1; D is possibly TRBD1 (5 bases). Germline values: CDR1 LNHDA, CDR2 SQIVND (reference sequence). The germline V and J ends were trimmed by 0 bases and 1 base, with 9 bases remaining between them. The CDR3 spans 15 residues. This chain's CDR3 is CASSIDGRGNTEAFF. The CDR3 DNA reads TGTGCCAGTAGTATAGATGGAAGGGGGAACACTGAAGCTTTCTTT.

This clone was found a few times. The chain recombines TRBV3-1 (or the pseudogene TRBV3-2) with TRBJ1-1; unclear D gene. This CDR3 spans 15 amino acids. V shed 4 bases and J shed 3 bases, with 15 bases lying between them. Germline-derived CDR1 and CDR2 are LGHDT and YNNKEL (reference sequence). The CDR3 sequence is CASSLGLLGYTEAFF. The CDR3 DNA reads as TGTGCCAGCAGCCTGGGTCTTTTAGGGTACACTGAAGCTTTCTTT.

The gene calls are TRBV18 and TRBJ2-2, with TRBD1 matching 7 bases. This CDR3 has 17 amino acids. Germline V gene data show CDR1 as KGHSH and CDR2 as LQKENI. The ends lost 2 bases at V and 1 base at J; junction bases unmatched: 7. The CDR3, as DNA: TGTGCCAGCTCACCATTCAGGACAGGTCTGAACACCGGGGAGCTGTTTTTT. Translated: CASSPFRTGLNTGELFF.

This chain joins TRBV19 and TRBJ2-5, with 12 bases identical to TRBD1. This CDR3 has 15 residues. Losses at the gene ends were 4 bases for V and 6 bases for J; bases not matched to a gene: 6. CDR1 is LNHDA, CDR2 SQIVND, per germline (reference sequence). CDR3 sequence: CASSTGTGGAKTQYF. The CDR3 nucleotides read TGTGCCAGTAGTACGGGGACAGGGGGCGCGAAGACCCAGTACTTC.

The genes are TRBV4-2 and TRBJ1-6; D is unresolved. V lost 0 bases, J lost 5 bases, and 8 bases lay in between. CDR1 LGHNA and CDR2 YNFKEQ come from the germline V gene. The CDR3 consists of 15 residues. CDR3 loop: CASSQEWQNNSPLHF. The CDR3 bases are TGTGCCAGCAGCCAAGAGTGGCAGAATAATTCACCCCTCCACTTT.

The chain employs TRBV18 and TRBJ1-5; D call uncertain. The germline gives CDR1 KGHSH, CDR2 LQKENI. This CDR3 has 13 amino acids. Trimming shortened V by 2 bases and J by 11 bases, and 13 bases separated the two germline ends. CDR3 in DNA: TGTGCCAGCTCACCAGGGCAGGACGCCACCCAGCATTTT. Amino acid sequence: CASSPGQDATQHF.

On this clone itself: Within the sample, other DNA sequences also encode this same CDR3. This sequence joins TRBV30 and TRBJ2-3; D is unresolved. The germline gives CDR1 GTSNPN, CDR2 SVGIG (reference sequence). The CDR3 loop spans 12 amino acids. V lost 3 bases and J lost 4, with 8 bases in between. In nucleotides, the CDR3 is TGTGCCTGGAGCCCAGGAGCAGATACGCAGTATTTT. Amino acid sequence: CAWSPGADTQYF.

The rearrangement uses TRBV2 and TRBJ1-1; D uncertain. Germline assignment: CDR1 SNHLY and CDR2 FYNNEI. This CDR3 spans 12 amino acids. Trimming pared 9 bases from V and 2 bases from J, leaving 10 bases between. Here the CDR3 reads CASLETNTEAFF. The CDR3 region has the DNA TGTGCCAGTCTAGAGACTAACACTGAAGCTTTCTTT.

This clone has just one count. This chain joins TRBV3-1 (or the pseudogene TRBV3-2) and TRBJ2-7; tentative D call: TRBD2 (6 bases). The germline CDR1 and CDR2 sequences are LGHDT and YNNKEL (reference sequence). The V end was cut by 5 bases, the J end by 3 bases, with 17 bases between. The CDR3 totals 15 residues. CDR3 amino acids: CASSKPGLPIYEQYF. The CDR3 DNA follows: TGTGCCAGCAGCAAACCGGGACTCCCGATCTACGAGCAGTACTTC.

This chain uses TRBV11-2 with TRBJ2-1, with TRBD2 identical over 10 bases. The CDR3 runs 18 residues. The V gene's germline CDR1 is SGHAT and CDR2 FQNNGV. Trimming removed 1 base from V and 9 bases from J; junction bases left unmatched: 15. The CDR3 loop reads CASSLGPVGAGGPSEQFF. The CDR3 bases are TGTGCCAGCAGCTTAGGGCCCGTTGGAGCGGGGGGGCCCTCTGAGCAGTTCTTC.

The chain joins TRBV5-1 to TRBJ1-1; D is unclear. Trimming removed 0 bases from V and 4 bases from J, with 7 bases in between. Germline values: CDR1 SGHRS, CDR2 YFSETQ. There are 13 residues in the CDR3. CDR3 protein: CASSLEEGTEAFF. DNA for the CDR3: TGCGCCAGCAGCTTGGAAGAGGGCACTGAAGCTTTCTTT.

The V and J genes are TRBV3-1 (or the pseudogene TRBV3-2) and TRBJ1-2, with 7 bases lining up with TRBD1. This CDR3 is built from 19 residues. The J segment lost 0 bases and the V segment lost 3 bases, leaving 16 bases of the junction unmatched. The germline CDR1 and CDR2 sequences are LGHDT and YNNKEL (reference sequence). CDR3 sequence reads: CASSHTNRGSDLTNYGYTF. CDR3 DNA: TGTGCCAGCAGCCACACCAACAGGGGATCAGATCTTACTAACTATGGCTACACCTTC.

Only one count was recorded for this clone. The chain carries TRBV24-1 and TRBJ2-2; the D gene is possibly TRBD1 (5 bases). Germline V gene data show CDR1 as KGHDR and CDR2 as SFDVKD. With 5 bases removed from V and 4 bases from J, the gap between germline ends came to 19 bases. The CDR3 length is 17 residues. CDR3 in amino acids: CATSGPQGLTTTGELFF. CDR3 bases: TGTGCCACCAGTGGACCCCAGGGTCTCACGACCACCGGGGAGCTGTTTTTT.

V and J are TRBV11-2 and TRBJ2-1, with TRBD2 identical over 13 bases. Looked up from germline, CDR1 is SGHAT and CDR2 is FQNNGV. There are 18 residues in the CDR3. Germline trimming cut 5 bases from V and 2 bases from J; bases unmatched to any gene: 9. For the CDR3, the DNA is TGTGCCAGCAGCCATACTAGCGGGGGGGCCGGTGCCTACAATGAGCAGTTCTTC. Translating it yields CASSHTSGGAGAYNEQFF.

This sequence joins TRBV18 and TRBJ2-2; 10 nucleotides line up with TRBD2. Per the germline V gene, CDR1 is KGHSH and CDR2 is LQKENI. Trimming cost V 6 bases and J 0 bases; bases outside gene matches: 7. CDR3 length equals 17 residues. The CDR3 region has the DNA TGTGCCAGCTCGTCGGCCGGGACTAGCGCGAACACCGGGGAGCTGTTTTTT. This translates into CASSSAGTSANTGELFF.